These 23 T cell receptor beta chains originate from one sample sequenced in a study of beta chain features in type 1 diabetes. Their antigens remain unidentified. Study-level results: For Type 1 diabetes patients, all four CD4+ subsets carried TCRB CDR3s that were moderately but significantly shorter.

Reverse transcription of all isolated RNA meant that expressed TCRB transcripts were sequenced. The method was immunoSEQ multiplex PCR; TCRdb's version includes in-frame clones alone and lacks a portion of them. The sample carries 300,000 to 450,000 clones, 8.5% to 10% recorded once. Sequenced sample: central memory CD4+ T cells from blood. These TCRs come from a man aged 30 to 39 with type 1 diabetes.

The chain joins TRBV6-5 to TRBJ2-3, with D perhaps TRBD1 or TRBD2 (5 bases each). This CDR3 has 11 amino acids. The ends were cut back, 8 bases at V and 9 bases at J, with 12 bases in the middle. Per the germline V gene, CDR1 is MNHEY and CDR2 is SVGAGI. The CDR3 is CASQHWDTQYF. The CDR3 region has the DNA TGTGCCAGCCAACACTGGGACACGCAGTATTTT.

The table lists this clone with a few counts. The chain combines TRBV10-1 with TRBJ1-1; possible D gene TRBD1, 5 bases. The germline V gene encodes CDR1 WNHNN and CDR2 SYGVQD (reference sequence). This CDR3 spans 17 amino acids. V lost 4 bases to trimming and J lost 3 bases, with 21 bases between them. The CDR3 DNA is TGCGCCAGCAGTGGTGCTCCGGGACGGGAGGAGGACACTGAAGCTTTCTTT. This sequence encodes CASSGAPGREEDTEAFF.

This sequence joins TRBV7-8 and TRBJ2-5; D is unresolved. Germline loops: CDR1 SGHVS, CDR2 FQNEAQ. Trimming left V 0 bases short and J 2 bases short, with 7 bases between. There are 14 residues in the CDR3. The CDR3 DNA reads TGTGCCAGCAGCTTAGCTGGGTCTCAAGAGACCCAGTACTTC. The encoded protein is CASSLAGSQETQYF.

This clone has more than one count but fewer than ten. The chain employs TRBV7-2 and TRBJ1-1; no reliable D call. This CDR3 comprises 13 residues. V lost 8 bases and J lost 4, with 14 bases in between. Germline V CDR1 and CDR2: SGHTA, FQGNSA. The chain's CDR3 is CASGVGSGTEAFF. The CDR3 DNA follows: TGTGCCAGCGGGGTAGGGTCGGGCACTGAAGCTTTCTTT.

This clone was seen ten or more times. This chain connects TRBV7-2 to TRBJ1-5, with a possible D match to TRBD1 (5 bases). The CDR3 loop spans 14 amino acids. V lost 8 bases to trimming and J lost 1 base, with 12 bases between them. Germline V gene lookup returns CDR1 SGHTA and CDR2 FQGNSA. The CDR3: CASSGHMSNQPQHF. CDR3 DNA: TGTGCCAGCTCTGGACACATGAGCAATCAGCCCCAGCATTTT.

This clone was found a few times. The V call is TRBV28, the J call TRBJ2-3; 7 nucleotides agree with TRBD1. The ends lost 5 bases at V and 1 base at J; junction bases unmatched: 9. Per germline, CDR1 MDHEN and CDR2 SYDVKM. This CDR3 contains 16 residues. The CDR3 sequence is CASSARTGLGTDTQYF. The CDR3 nucleotides are TGTGCCAGCAGTGCTAGGACAGGTCTAGGCACAGATACGCAGTATTTT.

The rearrangement joins TRBV12-5 to TRBJ2-1, with 9 positions matching TRBD2. V shed 2 bases and J 8 bases; nucleotides not matched to a gene: 10. The germline V gene has CDR1 LGHNT and CDR2 FRNRAP. The CDR3 spans 16 residues. The CDR3 nucleotides are TGTGCTAGTGGTTTGTGGCAAATAGCGGGAGCTCATGAGCAGTTCTTC. As protein: CASGLWQIAGAHEQFF.

V is TRBV11-2 and J is TRBJ2-7, with a tentative D call TRBD2 (6 bases). Trimming pared 0 bases from V and 2 bases from J, leaving 8 bases between. CDR1 and CDR2 from the germline V gene are SGHAT and FQNNGV. The CDR3 has 14 residues. The CDR3 region is CASSLEGGTYEQYF. The CDR3 DNA follows: TGTGCCAGCAGCTTAGAAGGCGGGACCTACGAGCAGTACTTC. The entire variable domain, with the rest obtained from reference TRBV11-2 and TRBJ2-7, is as follows: EAGVAQSPRYKIIEKRQSVAFWCNPISGHATLYWYQQILGQGPKLLIQFQNNGVVDDSQLPKDRFSAERLKGVDSTLKIQPAKLEDSAVYLCASSLEGGTYEQYFGPGTRLTVT.

This clone turned up a few times. This likely came from a read error, as a far larger clone is one base away. This sequence joins TRBV7-3 and TRBJ2-1, with 7 bases identical to TRBD1. The V gene's germline CDR1 is SGHTA and CDR2 FQGTGA. The length of the CDR3 is 13 residues. The J segment lost 6 bases and the V segment lost 3 bases, leaving 2 bases of the junction unmatched. The CDR3 bases are TGTGCCAGCAGCTTCGCAGGGGGCAATGAGCAGTTCTTC. Amino acid sequence: CASSFAGGNEQFF.

There are a few counts of this clone. The chain combines TRBV6-5 with TRBJ1-1, with 11 positions matching TRBD1. The CDR3 consists of 13 residues. V dropped 6 bases and J dropped 9; count of bases not matched to a gene: 6. Germline V gene lookup returns CDR1 MNHEY and CDR2 SVGAGI. CDR3 loop: CASSPGTGGQAFF. CDR3 bases: TGTGCCAGCAGCCCAGGGACAGGGGGGCAAGCTTTCTTT.

This clone was picked up a small number of times. The J gene is TRBJ2-7, the V gene TRBV5-6; D possibly matches TRBD1 or TRBD2 (5 bases each). CDR1 is SGHDT, CDR2 YYEEEE, per germline. V lost 3 bases and J lost 5, with 18 bases in between. CDR3 size: 15 residues. CDR3 loop: CASSWGEGNADEQYF. CDR3 nucleotide sequence: TGTGCCAGCAGCTGGGGCGAGGGAAATGCCGACGAGCAGTACTTC.

The chain joins TRBV2 to TRBJ1-1, with a weak D call TRBD1 (5 bases). V lost 7 bases, J lost 10 bases, and 13 bases lay in between. CDR1 and CDR2 (germline): SNHLY, FYNNEI. This CDR3 comprises 11 residues. CDR3 coding DNA: TGTGCCAGCATGGGGGAATTAAGAGCTTTCTTT. Encoded protein: CASMGELRAFF.

The sample holds a few counts of this clone. The rearrangement joins TRBV7-9 to TRBJ2-2, with D possibly TRBD2 on 6 matching bases. V lost 11 bases, J lost 1 base, and 14 bases lay in between. Germline-derived CDR1 and CDR2 are SEHNR and FQNEAQ (reference sequence). The CDR3 extends over 14 amino acids. CDR3 in DNA: TGTGCCGGGTCGAGTAGCGGGAACACCGGGGAGCTGTTTTTT. Protein: CAGSSSGNTGELFF.

This clone was seen more than once but under ten times. The chain links TRBV5-4 to TRBJ2-1; no definite D call. The CDR3 loop spans 12 amino acids. V lost 4 bases to trimming and J lost 11 bases, with 13 bases between them. Germline lookup yields CDR1 SGHNT and CDR2 YYREEE (reference sequence). The CDR3 DNA is TGTGCCAGCAGCCAAGCGACACCCCAGCAGTTCTTC. It codes for CASSQATPQQFF.

CDR3 protein: CASSSTGEWYEAFF. The DNA of the CDR3 is TGTGCCAGCAGCTCAACCGGGGAGTGGTATGAAGCTTTCTTT. J is TRBJ1-1 and V is TRBV2; D call uncertain. Germline CDR1 is SNHLY and CDR2 is FYNNEI. CDR3 length equals 14 residues. Trimming took 6 bases from V and 7 from J, leaving 18 bases between them. The whole variable domain, remainder taken from reference TRBV2 and TRBJ1-1, is EPEVTQTPSHQVTQMGQEVILRCVPISNHLYFYWYRQILGQKVEFLVSFYNNEISEKSEIFDDQFSVERPDGSNFTLKIRSTKLEDSAMYFCASSSTGEWYEAFFGQGTRLTVV.

This clone turned up a few times. The chain recombines TRBV5-1 with TRBJ1-1; D unresolved. CDR1 and CDR2 (germline): SGHRS, YFSETQ. Between the trimmed V and J ends, which lost 0 bases and 4 bases, there was a span of 10 bases. CDR3 length: 14 residues. The CDR3 region is CASSLEGFGTEAFF. The CDR3 DNA reads TGCGCCAGCAGCTTGGAAGGCTTCGGCACTGAAGCTTTCTTT.

The CDR3 loop reads CASSHKDRVVHTGELFF. The CDR3 coding sequence is TGTGCCAGCAGCCACAAGGACAGGGTGGTCCACACCGGGGAGCTGTTTTTT. The chain is built from TRBV9 and TRBJ2-2; 8 nucleotides line up with TRBD1. Unmatched junction bases numbered 11, after V lost 4 bases and J lost 3 bases. CDR3 length: 17 amino acids. Germline CDR1 reads SGDLS; CDR2 reads YYNGEE. Based on the CDR3 plus reference TRBV9 and TRBJ2-2, the full variable domain is DSGVTQTPKHLITATGQRVTLRCSPRSGDLSVYWYQQSLDQGLQFLIQYYNGEERAKGNILERFSAQQFPDLHSELNLSSLELGDSALYFCASSHKDRVVHTGELFFGEGSRLTVL.

The chain is built from TRBV15 and TRBJ1-2; TRBD1 matches at 7 bases. CDR1 is LNHNV and CDR2 is YYDKDF in the germline V gene (reference sequence). V shed 5 bases, J shed 4 bases, and the junction held 10 bases outside the gene matches. The CDR3 covers 15 residues. CDR3 nucleotide sequence: TGTGCCACCAGCCGGAAAGGCAGGGGGACCTATGGCTACACCTTC. This encodes CATSRKGRGTYGYTF.

This clone was seen more than once but under ten times. This chain connects TRBV7-2 to TRBJ1-4, with D perhaps matching TRBD1 (6 bases). Germline CDR1 is SGHTA and CDR2 is FQGNSA. The CDR3 has 16 amino acids. V lost 5 bases and J lost 8, with 21 bases in between. CDR3 sequence: CASSPGTSTLGEKLFF. CDR3 DNA sequence: TGTGCCAGCAGCCCCGGGACATCTACTTTAGGGGAAAAACTGTTTTTT.

The genes are TRBV7-2 and TRBJ2-1, with a tentative D call TRBD2 (6 bases). The V end was cut by 5 bases, the J end by 15 bases, with 17 bases between. CDR1 is SGHTA, CDR2 FQGNSA, per germline. This CDR3 is 12 amino acids long. CDR3 nucleotide sequence: TGTGCCAGCAGCCCAGGGACTGGGGCTAGGTTCTTC. Translating gives CASSPGTGARFF.

In this sample, this clone turned up a few times. The gene calls are TRBV6-5 and TRBJ2-7, with D perhaps matching TRBD1 or TRBD2 (5 bases each). The V end lost 5 bases, the J end lost 4 bases, and 15 bases lay between the germline ends. The CDR3 is 14 residues long. Per germline, CDR1 MNHEY and CDR2 SVGAGI. The CDR3 DNA follows: TGTGCCAGCAGTCGGGACGCGGCGGGTTACGAGCAGTACTTC. It encodes CASSRDAAGYEQYF.

There are a few counts of this clone. The chain employs TRBV7-9 and TRBJ2-1; D possibly corresponds to TRBD1 (6 bases). Trimming removed 5 bases at V and 9 bases at J, with 14 bases between. This CDR3 is built from 13 residues. Germline loops: CDR1 SEHNR, CDR2 FQNEAQ (reference sequence). CDR3 protein: CASSLRQDGEQFF. CDR3 in DNA: TGTGCCAGCAGCCTCAGACAGGATGGTGAGCAGTTCTTC.

This clone occurred many times. The V gene is TRBV25-1, the J gene TRBJ2-6; D unclear. Germline values: CDR1 MGHDK, CDR2 SYGVNS. The CDR3 is made up of 16 amino acids. Trimming cost V 4 bases and J 2 bases, with 12 bases left between them. The CDR3, as DNA: TGTGCCAGCAGTGCGCGAGGCCTGGCTGGGGCCAACGTCCTGACTTTC. Amino acid sequence: CASSARGLAGANVLTF. Using reference TRBV25-1 and TRBJ2-6 for the parts outside the CDR3, the full variable domain is EADIYQTPRYLVIGTGKKITLECSQTMGHDKMYWYQQDPGMELHLIHYSYGVNSTEKGDLSSESTVSRIRTEHFPLTLESARPSHTSQYLCASSARGLAGANVLTFGAGSRLTVL.